These 26 T cell receptor beta chains were sequenced from one sample in a study of control samples from healthy donors and cancer patients. The repertoire was sequenced with immunoSEQ multiplex PCR; TCRdb's copy has only in-frame clones and lacks some. The ten most abundant clones cover more than 2% of a sample with 150,000 to 200,000 clones. The source material was blood. All receptors derive from a woman aged 25 to 45 in good health.

The rearrangement uses TRBV28 and TRBJ1-1; TRBD1 might be the D (6 bases). Germline V CDR1 and CDR2: MDHEN, SYDVKM. V was clipped by 4 bases and J by 11 bases, with 14 bases between them. There are 12 residues in the CDR3. The CDR3 sequence is CASSSYRVLAFF. Here the CDR3 DNA reads TGTGCCAGCAGTTCGTACAGGGTATTGGCTTTCTTT.

V usage is TRBV6-5 and J usage is TRBJ1-1; D is ambiguous. Germline CDR1 is MNHEY and CDR2 is SVGAGI. The CDR3 loop spans 13 amino acids. Trimming took off 6 bases at V and 1 base at J, with 9 bases between the two ends. CDR3 nucleotides: TGTGCCAGCAGCCGCCGGCCGAACACTGAAGCTTTCTTT. Translated: CASSRRPNTEAFF.

V gene TRBV19 combines with J gene TRBJ2-3, with a weak D call TRBD2 (6 bases). The V end was cut by 7 bases, the J end by 3 bases, with 17 bases between. The CDR3 loop spans 15 amino acids. Germline assignment: CDR1 LNHDA and CDR2 SQIVND (reference sequence). CDR3 in amino acids: CASTITGTFTDTQYF. CDR3 DNA: TGTGCCAGTACCATTACCGGGACTTTTACAGATACGCAGTATTTT.

The J gene is TRBJ1-1, the V gene TRBV4-2; 8 bases are shared with TRBD1. After removal of 2 bases from V and 4 bases from J, the junction contained 3 bases not matched to a gene. CDR3 length equals 14 residues. The germline gives CDR1 LGHNA, CDR2 YNFKEQ. The CDR3: CASSQTGGSTEAFF. The DNA of the CDR3 is TGTGCCAGCAGCCAAACAGGGGGAAGCACTGAAGCTTTCTTT.

The CDR3 nucleotides read TGTGCCAGCAGTCCCCGACAGGGAATTAATGAAAAACTGTTTTTT. It yields the protein CASSPRQGINEKLFF. This rearrangement joins TRBV27 to TRBJ1-4, with 7 bases fitting TRBD1. The length of the CDR3 is 15 residues. Trimming at V came to 5 bases and at J to 4 bases, leaving 7 bases not matched to a gene. The germline gives CDR1 MNHEY, CDR2 SMNVEV (reference sequence).

This chain links TRBV24-1 with TRBJ2-3; TRBD2 matches at 12 bases. CDR3 length equals 18 residues. The germline V gene encodes CDR1 KGHDR and CDR2 SFDVKD. Losses at the gene ends were 4 bases for V and 2 bases for J; bases not matched to a gene: 9. The CDR3 coding sequence is TGTGCCACCAGTGAGTTTACTAGCGGGGGGATCCACACAGATACGCAGTATTTT. This sequence encodes CATSEFTSGGIHTDTQYF.

The V gene is TRBV27, the J gene TRBJ1-6; TRBD1 agrees at 8 bases. This CDR3 region has 15 residues. The V and J ends lost 7 bases and 9 bases, in that order; junction bases with no gene match: 11. The V gene's germline CDR1 is MNHEY and CDR2 SMNVEV (reference sequence). CDR3 in amino acids: CASKTPGQGRSPLHF. DNA for the CDR3: TGTGCCAGCAAAACCCCAGGACAGGGTCGTTCACCCCTCCACTTT.

The chain uses TRBV6-2 or TRBV6-3 and TRBJ1-1, with D possibly TRBD1 on 5 matching bases. CDR1 is MNHEY, CDR2 SVGEGT, per germline. The V end lost 2 bases, the J end lost 1 base, and 8 bases lay between the germline ends. The CDR3 is 14 residues long. The CDR3 DNA reads as TGTGCCAGCAGTTACGGGGGTCCGAACACTGAAGCTTTCTTT. This codes for CASSYGGPNTEAFF.

V usage is TRBV2 and J usage is TRBJ1-5; 7 nucleotides match TRBD1. This CDR3 comprises 14 residues. The V gene's germline CDR1 is SNHLY and CDR2 FYNNEI. J was trimmed by 1 base and V by 8 bases; bases with no gene match: 5. CDR3 sequence: CASCPRGSNQPQHF. The CDR3 DNA follows: TGTGCCAGCTGCCCCAGGGGGAGCAATCAGCCCCAGCATTTT.

The chain is built from TRBV19 and TRBJ2-3; D gene ambiguous. Trimming stripped 4 bases from V and 3 bases from J, with 17 bases between. The germline V gene encodes CDR1 LNHDA and CDR2 SQIVND (reference sequence). There are 16 residues in the CDR3. CDR3 protein: CASSNIASVGTDTQYF. The CDR3 region has the DNA TGTGCCAGTAGTAACATCGCAAGTGTTGGAACAGATACGCAGTATTTT.

V gene TRBV12-3 or TRBV12-4 combines with J gene TRBJ2-5; no clear D. The CDR3 loop spans 13 amino acids. Trimming took 4 bases from V and 5 from J, leaving 11 bases between them. The CDR3, as DNA: TGTGCCAGCAGTTCTATGTCATTGGAGACCCAGTACTTC. Translating it yields CASSSMSLETQYF.

The chain carries TRBV15 and TRBJ1-4; D is perhaps TRBD1 (5 bases). Germline V CDR1 and CDR2: LNHNV, YYDKDF (reference sequence). The CDR3 totals 15 residues. The V gene lost 3 bases and the J gene lost 5 bases, with 13 bases spanning the gap. CDR3: CATSSPQDHNEKLFF. Here the CDR3 DNA reads TGTGCCACCAGCAGTCCACAGGATCACAATGAAAAACTGTTTTTT.

V is TRBV19 and J is TRBJ2-2; a weak D match, TRBD1 (5 bases). CDR1 LNHDA and CDR2 SQIVND come from the germline V gene (reference sequence). With 1 base removed from V and 8 bases from J, the gap between germline ends came to 11 bases. The CDR3 consists of 14 residues. CDR3 amino acids: CASSIAGPPGELFF. As DNA, the CDR3 is TGTGCCAGTAGTATAGCAGGGCCTCCGGGGGAGCTGTTTTTT.

The chain employs TRBV7-2 and TRBJ1-1; a possible D gene is TRBD1 (5 bases). V lost 2 bases to trimming and J lost 2 bases, with 6 bases between them. Germline lookup yields CDR1 SGHTA and CDR2 FQGNSA. This CDR3 has 13 residues. Here the CDR3 reads CASSLTGNTEAFF. CDR3 sequence (DNA): TGTGCCAGCAGCTTAACAGGCAACACTGAAGCTTTCTTT.

This chain connects TRBV29-1 to TRBJ1-6; the D is unclear. Trimming cost V 4 bases and J 15 bases, with 13 bases left between them. Germline-derived CDR1 and CDR2 are SQVTM and ANQGSEA. The CDR3 runs to 11 residues. The CDR3 DNA reads TGCAGCGTTGGGGATCCCCCCGTCCTCCACTTT. It translates to CSVGDPPVLHF. Full variable domain (rest looked up from reference TRBV29-1 and TRBJ1-6): SAVISQKPSRDICQRGTSLTIQCQVDSQVTMMFWYRQQPGQSLTLIATANQGSEATYESGFVIDKFPISRPNLTFSTLTVSNMSPEDSSIYLCSVGDPPVLHFGNGTRLTVT.

The chain is built from TRBV7-9 and TRBJ1-5, with TRBD1 matching over 8 bases. After removal of 3 bases from V and 1 base from J, the junction contained 2 bases not matched to a gene. CDR3 length equals 15 residues. Germline-derived CDR1 and CDR2 are SEHNR and FQNEAQ (reference sequence). The CDR3, as DNA: TGTGCCAGCAGCTTTACAGGGGGAAGCAATCAGCCCCAGCATTTT. Encoded protein: CASSFTGGSNQPQHF.

This sequence joins TRBV5-1 and TRBJ1-1; D is ambiguous. Germline V lookup: CDR1 SGHRS, CDR2 YFSETQ. This CDR3 is built from 13 residues. V was cut by 3 bases and J by 1 base, with 7 bases left in between. The CDR3 sequence is CASSSQQNTEAFF. The DNA for the CDR3 is TGCGCCAGCAGCTCACAGCAGAACACTGAAGCTTTCTTT.

The chain has TRBV4-1 and TRBJ2-5; D is unclear. Germline V gene sequence: CDR1 MGHRA, CDR2 YSYEKL. CDR3 length: 13 amino acids. V lost 0 bases, J lost 4 bases, and 6 bases lay in between. As DNA, the CDR3 is TGCGCCAGCAGCCAAGAGCCTACAGAGACCCAGTACTTC. Translation gives CASSQEPTETQYF.

This chain connects TRBV27 to TRBJ2-7; 9 positions match TRBD1. In germline, CDR1 is MNHEY, CDR2 SMNVEV (reference sequence). J gave up 0 bases and V 4 bases, and 7 bases lay outside the gene matches. The CDR3 covers 16 residues. In DNA, the CDR3 is TGTGCCAGCAGTTACGCCGGGACAGGGAGCTCCTACGAGCAGTACTTC. Its translation is CASSYAGTGSSYEQYF.

The chain is built from TRBV4-1 and TRBJ2-3; 7 positions agree with TRBD1. V dropped 4 bases and J dropped 3; count of bases not matched to a gene: 7. From germline, CDR1 is MGHRA and CDR2 YSYEKL. The CDR3 loop spans 15 amino acids. CDR3 in amino acids: CASSPRTGGTDTQYF. The CDR3 DNA reads TGCGCCAGCAGCCCGCGGACAGGTGGAACAGATACGCAGTATTTT.

The J gene is TRBJ1-1, the V gene TRBV5-1; D not certain. Germline values: CDR1 SGHRS, CDR2 YFSETQ. Trimming shortened V by 3 bases and J by 0 bases, and 12 bases separated the two germline ends. This CDR3 spans 15 amino acids. Here the CDR3 DNA reads TGCGCCAGCAGCTCCTCTTGGGTCATGAACACTGAAGCTTTCTTT. As protein: CASSSSWVMNTEAFF.

The chain couples TRBV6-4 to TRBJ2-4, with 10 bases identical to TRBD2. J lost 8 bases, V lost 4 bases, and 8 bases had no gene match. Germline V gene lookup returns CDR1 MRHNA and CDR2 SNTAGT. The CDR3 totals 15 residues. DNA of the CDR3: TGTGCCAGCAGTGCTTCTAGCGGGGGATTTGACATTCAGTACTTC. It is translated as CASSASSGGFDIQYF.

This chain uses TRBV5-8 with TRBJ1-5; 7 bases align to TRBD1. V trimming: 0 bases; J trimming: 4 bases; junction bases outside the gene matches: 7. CDR1 and CDR2 from the germline V gene are SGHTS and YDEGEE. This CDR3 is built from 16 residues. CDR3 sequence: CASSLAGAGGNQPQHF. DNA of the CDR3: TGTGCCAGCAGCTTGGCCGGGGCAGGGGGTAATCAGCCCCAGCATTTT.

The chain carries TRBV29-1 and TRBJ2-7; D unresolved. The V gene lost 6 bases and the J gene lost 2 bases, with 8 bases spanning the gap. CDR1 and CDR2 (germline): SQVTM, ANQGSEA. CDR3 size: 11 residues. The CDR3 here is CSVKRTYEQYF. CDR3 sequence (DNA): TGCAGCGTCAAAAGAACCTACGAGCAGTACTTC.

The chain employs TRBV5-8 and TRBJ2-3; maybe TRBD2 (6 bases). The germline V gene has CDR1 SGHTS and CDR2 YDEGEE. CDR3 length: 15 amino acids. V lost 0 bases and J lost 0, with 8 bases in between. For the CDR3, the DNA is TGTGCCAGCAGCTTGGGGGGGACTAGCACAGATACGCAGTATTTT. It yields the protein CASSLGGTSTDTQYF.

This chain connects TRBV19 to TRBJ1-5, with D perhaps TRBD1 (6 bases). The CDR3 loop spans 15 amino acids. Deletions cut 8 bases from V and 0 bases from J, with 14 bases between. CDR1 LNHDA and CDR2 SQIVND come from the germline V gene (reference sequence). CDR3 region: CASLARDISNQPQHF. The CDR3 nucleotides are TGTGCCAGTCTCGCTCGGGACATTAGCAATCAGCCCCAGCATTTT.